The 20 T cell receptor beta chains below come from one sample, sequenced in a study of T cells in Graves' hyperthyroidism and ophthalmopathy. From RNA transcripts, TCR beta CDR3 regions were amplified. TCR CDR3 regions were first amplified by RT-PCR with HTBI primers. Each CDR3 protein gets one entry after TCRdb re-called the multiplex PCR reads with MiXCR. The repertoire holds approximately 330,000 distinct CDR3 sequences, with 21% as singletons. What was sequenced was blood. These receptor sequences come from a woman aged 45 to 65 with Graves' hyperthyroidism.

This chain connects TRBV27 to TRBJ2-5, with 8 bases that match TRBD1. The CDR3 consists of 17 residues. The J segment lost 2 bases and the V segment lost 4 bases, leaving 12 bases of the junction unmatched. Germline V CDR1 and CDR2: MNHEY, SMNVEV (reference sequence). CDR3 in amino acids: CASSSGVGTGRQETQYF. For the CDR3, the DNA is TGTGCCAGCAGTTCGGGAGTAGGGACAGGCAGACAAGAGACCCAGTACTTC.

The chain combines TRBV20-1 with TRBJ2-5, with 8 bases aligning to TRBD1. Germline loops: CDR1 DFQATT, CDR2 SNEGSKA (reference sequence). The length of the CDR3 is 12 residues. The V segment lost 3 bases and the J segment 10 bases; nucleotides outside the gene matches: 7. CDR3 in DNA: TGCAGTGCTAGGACAGGGGCCCCGCACCAGTACTTC. Translation gives CSARTGAPHQYF.

This clonotype was seen at least ten times. The chain has TRBV27 and TRBJ2-3; 10 nucleotides line up with TRBD2. In germline, CDR1 is MNHEY, CDR2 SMNVEV (reference sequence). This CDR3 is 15 amino acids long. The V gene end was trimmed by 2 bases and the J gene end by 5 bases; junction bases not matched to a gene: 4. The CDR3: CASSLVAGGGDTQYF. In DNA form, the CDR3 reads TGTGCCAGCAGTTTAGTAGCGGGAGGTGGAGATACGCAGTATTTT.

V and J are TRBV29-1 and TRBJ2-5; D is uncertain. V was trimmed by 4 bases and J by 5 bases, leaving 8 bases between them. This CDR3 spans 11 amino acids. Germline V lookup: CDR1 SQVTM, CDR2 ANQGSEA. CDR3 bases: TGCAGCGTTGTTTCCCGGGAGACCCAGTACTTC. It specifies CSVVSRETQYF.

Ten or more counts support this clonotype. V usage is TRBV28 and J usage is TRBJ2-1, with 9 positions matching TRBD1. Germline CDR1 reads MDHEN; CDR2 reads SYDVKM. Germline trimming cut 1 base from V and 9 bases from J; bases unmatched to any gene: 22. This CDR3 spans 20 amino acids. CDR3 nucleotide sequence: TGTGCCAGCAGTTTATCACCCCATGACACCGGGACAGGGAGGCATATTGAGCAGTTCTTC. Translation: CASSLSPHDTGTGRHIEQFF.

The rearrangement uses TRBV3-1 and TRBJ2-1, with D possibly being TRBD1 or TRBD2 (5 bases each). The V and J ends lost 6 bases and 6 bases respectively, with 15 bases between them. The CDR3 has 14 residues. Germline values: CDR1 LGHDT, CDR2 YNNKEL (reference sequence). The CDR3: CASSEPGPTNEQFF. CDR3 in DNA: TGTGCCAGCAGTGAACCGGGACCAACCAATGAGCAGTTCTTC.

The chain is built from TRBV19 and TRBJ2-6, with D perhaps being TRBD1 or TRBD2 (6 bases each). There are 19 residues in the CDR3. The V end lost 5 bases, the J end lost 0 bases, and 20 bases lay between the germline ends. Germline V gene sequence: CDR1 LNHDA, CDR2 SQIVND (reference sequence). CDR3 nucleotide sequence: TGTGCCAGTAGTGCCCTCGGGGGCCCCTTTCTCTCTGGGGCCAACGTCCTGACTTTC. It specifies CASSALGGPFLSGANVLTF.

A note on this clonotype: The junction and the germline gene differ at one end; a read error may be behind it. The V and J genes are TRBV5-5 and TRBJ2-2, with D possibly TRBD2 on 5 matching bases. Germline V gene data show CDR1 as SGHKS and CDR2 as YYEKEE (reference sequence). The CDR3 is 12 amino acids. CDR3 protein: CAGSGDTRELFF. Here the CDR3 DNA reads TGTGCCGGCAGCGGAGATACCAGGGAGCTGTTTTTT.

V usage is TRBV15 and J usage is TRBJ1-4, with D possibly TRBD1 on 5 matching bases. Germline V gene sequence: CDR1 LNHNV, CDR2 YYDKDF (reference sequence). Trimming removed 8 bases from V and 10 bases from J, with 8 bases in between. The CDR3 is made up of 10 amino acids. CDR3 DNA: TGTGCCACCGGGACGGGAAAACTGTTTTTT. Translation gives CATGTGKLFF.

The chain links TRBV3-1 to TRBJ2-1; 8 nucleotides align to TRBD2. Germline CDR1 LGHDT, CDR2 YNNKEL (reference sequence). The J segment lost 8 bases and the V segment lost 4 bases, leaving 7 bases of the junction unmatched. The length of the CDR3 is 14 residues. In DNA form, the CDR3 reads TGTGCCAGCAGCCTCGGGACTAGTCCCCATGAGCAGTTCTTC. It yields the protein CASSLGTSPHEQFF.

The chain is built from TRBV18 and TRBJ1-2; the match to TRBD1 covers 8 bases. The CDR3 is 14 amino acids. J gave up 6 bases and V 3 bases, and 6 bases lay outside the gene matches. The germline V gene has CDR1 KGHSH and CDR2 LQKENI. The CDR3 is CASSPGQDGHGYTF. CDR3 DNA sequence: TGTGCCAGCTCACCGGGACAGGATGGGCATGGCTACACCTTC.

V and J are TRBV10-3 and TRBJ2-7; 13 nucleotides line up with TRBD2. This CDR3 comprises 15 residues. The ends lost 11 bases at V and 6 bases at J; junction bases unmatched: 13. The germline V gene has CDR1 ENHRY and CDR2 SYGVKD. The CDR3 is CAASKTSGRRLEQYF. DNA for the CDR3: TGTGCCGCCTCCAAGACTAGCGGGAGGAGGCTCGAGCAGTACTTC.

This clonotype has at least ten counts. In nucleotides, the CDR3 is TGTGCCAGCAGCTTATCAGGGGGCGGTAATAATTCACCCCTCCACTTT. Translation: CASSLSGGGNNSPLHF. The gene calls are TRBV7-8 and TRBJ1-6; 8 nucleotides align to TRBD1. Trimming at V came to 2 bases and at J to 5 bases, leaving 5 bases not matched to a gene. Germline loops: CDR1 SGHVS, CDR2 FQNEAQ. This CDR3 region has 16 residues. Together with reference TRBV7-8 and TRBJ1-6, the CDR3 gives the full variable domain: GAGVSQSPRYKVAKRGQDVALRCDPISGHVSLFWYQQALGQGPEFLTYFQNEAQLDKSGLPSDRFFAERPEGSVSTLKIQRTQQEDSAVYLCASSLSGGGNNSPLHFGNGTRLTVT.

This clonotype was detected ten times or more. V usage is TRBV2 and J usage is TRBJ2-3; TRBD1 is a possible D gene (6 bases). The V gene lost 7 bases and the J gene lost 3 bases, with 11 bases spanning the gap. Per germline, CDR1 SNHLY and CDR2 FYNNEI. The CDR3 totals 13 residues. In DNA form, the CDR3 reads TGTGCCAGCAATCACAGGGTAACAGATACGCAGTATTTT. Protein product: CASNHRVTDTQYF.

The gene calls are TRBV11-2 and TRBJ2-5; 10 bases align to TRBD2. The junction had 6 bases not matched to a gene; V was cut back by 0 bases and J by 5 bases. The CDR3 is 16 residues long. Germline V gene lookup returns CDR1 SGHAT and CDR2 FQNNGV. The CDR3 protein is CASSLDGSSGGETQYF. CDR3 DNA: TGTGCCAGCAGCTTAGATGGAAGTAGCGGGGGGGAGACCCAGTACTTC.

This clonotype was picked up many times. V usage is TRBV11-2 and J usage is TRBJ1-1; D is uncertain. Germline V gene sequence: CDR1 SGHAT, CDR2 FQNNGV. Trimming pared 2 bases from V and 0 bases from J, leaving 10 bases between. The CDR3 is 15 amino acids. CDR3 sequence reads: CASSLWQRMNTEAFF. CDR3 nucleotides: TGTGCCAGCAGCTTATGGCAGCGGATGAACACTGAAGCTTTCTTT.

This clonotype occurred many times. V is TRBV12-3 or TRBV12-4 and J is TRBJ1-5; no reliable D call. CDR3 length: 17 residues. The ends were cut back, 2 bases at V and 6 bases at J, with 20 bases in the middle. CDR3 residues: CASSLSSEKARGQPQHF. The DNA of the CDR3 is TGTGCCAGCAGTTTATCGTCAGAAAAGGCACGGGGTCAGCCCCAGCATTTT.

The rearrangement uses TRBV2 and TRBJ2-3; D is possibly TRBD2 (6 bases). This CDR3 contains 14 residues. Deletions cut 7 bases from V and 2 bases from J, with 13 bases between. Per the germline V gene, CDR1 is SNHLY and CDR2 is FYNNEI. CDR3 in DNA: TGTGCCAGCAATGGAGGGACCGTCACAGATACGCAGTATTTT. This gives the protein CASNGGTVTDTQYF. Drawing the rest from reference TRBV2 and TRBJ2-3, the complete variable domain is EPEVTQTPSHQVTQMGQEVILRCVPISNHLYFYWYRQILGQKVEFLVSFYNNEISEKSEIFDDQFSVERPDGSNFTLKIRSTKLEDSAMYFCASNGGTVTDTQYFGPGTRLTVL.

This clonotype has at least ten counts. The chain is built from TRBV5-6 and TRBJ2-5; 11 bases are a match to TRBD1. This CDR3 contains 16 residues. Germline values: CDR1 SGHDT, CDR2 YYEEEE. The V segment lost 2 bases and the J segment 5 bases; nucleotides outside the gene matches: 8. In DNA form, the CDR3 reads TGTGCCAGCAGCTTCCCGGGACAGGGGGGTTTGGAGACCCAGTACTTC. Protein product: CASSFPGQGGLETQYF.

This clonotype was recorded many times. V usage is TRBV5-1 and J usage is TRBJ1-4; D remains unclear. With 0 bases removed from V and 6 bases from J, the gap between germline ends came to 12 bases. Germline CDR1 and CDR2: SGHRS and YFSETQ. The CDR3 spans 15 residues. The chain's CDR3 is CASSLGGRKDEKLFF. CDR3 DNA sequence: TGCGCCAGCAGCTTGGGCGGCAGAAAAGATGAAAAACTGTTTTTT.